The rows below give T cell receptor beta chains drawn from one sample of a study of T cell responses to AZD1222 COVID-19 vaccine. TCRdb's copy holds only in-frame clones and misses some; the assay was immunoSEQ multiplex PCR. The sample carries 150,000 to 200,000 clones, about 93% recorded once. The sequences come from peripheral blood, collected on day 0 of AZD1222 vaccination. These receptors originate from an adult in good health. Both conserved end residues are part of each CDR3.

v_gene: TRBV10-1; CDR3aa: CASRAGVGTEAFF
v_gene: TRBV25-1; CDR3aa: CASSEWTGIDTQYF
v_gene: TRBV12-3/TRBV12-4; CDR3aa: CASSFLWEKLFF
v_gene: TRBV11-2; CDR3aa: CASSFVKRSGYTF
v_gene: TRBV7-6; CDR3aa: CASSPEVGSTEAFF
v_gene: TRBV13; CDR3aa: CASSRDYEQYF
v_gene: TRBV19; CDR3aa: CASVGRDRRNYGYTF
v_gene: TRBV6-1; CDR3aa: CASSEAGLAGGSGELFF
v_gene: TRBV7-2; CDR3aa: CASSPTGPLYEQYF
v_gene: TRBV4-1; CDR3aa: CASSQFPSPGETQYF
v_gene: TRBV4-1; CDR3aa: CASSQAATEAFF
v_gene: TRBV28; CDR3aa: CASSFRGGGYTF
v_gene: TRBV30; CDR3aa: CAWSAMGTSGRAGMKDTQYF
v_gene: TRBV29-1; CDR3aa: CSVSSQVYGYTF
v_gene: TRBV15; CDR3aa: CATSRDRVGNTEAFF
v_gene: TRBV7-6; CDR3aa: CASSQGQGSTGANVLTF
v_gene: TRBV29-1; CDR3aa: CSVESGERGETQYF
v_gene: TRBV4-1; CDR3aa: CASSQDHGGRTGQMNTEAFF
v_gene: TRBV5-4; CDR3aa: CASKGQGTDTQYF
v_gene: TRBV10-3; CDR3aa: CAISDRADNQPQHF
v_gene: TRBV30; CDR3aa: CAWGTGGAENSPLHF
v_gene: TRBV29-1; CDR3aa: CSVDGGGIAGNTGELFF
v_gene: TRBV10-3; CDR3aa: CAISESQGWGQNSYEQYF
v_gene: TRBV7-6; CDR3aa: CASSSTPGLAKSGGELFF
v_gene: TRBV18; CDR3aa: CASSQPGTGDTGELFF
v_gene: TRBV9; CDR3aa: CASSVNGRNYNEQFF
v_gene: TRBV28; CDR3aa: CASIHLTGANTEAFF
v_gene: TRBV24-1; CDR3aa: CATSDRGSVDTQYF
v_gene: TRBV2; CDR3aa: CASRRTETNGYTF
v_gene: TRBV3-1/TRBV3-2; CDR3aa: CASSQGSDYGYTF
v_gene: TRBV5-5; CDR3aa: CASSLNTRRDEYF
v_gene: TRBV27; CDR3aa: CASSPILLAGNNEQFF
v_gene: TRBV29-1; CDR3aa: CSILTGKFGYTF
v_gene: TRBV28; CDR3aa: CATTRQGYSNQPQHF
v_gene: TRBV5-4; CDR3aa: CASSARDLHQETQYF
v_gene: TRBV9; CDR3aa: CASTPNPGGTEAFF
v_gene: TRBV30; CDR3aa: CAWSIGTGVPEQFF
v_gene: TRBV9; CDR3aa: CASSLGRGGLEGYTF
v_gene: TRBV24-1; CDR3aa: CATSDWGGDTEAFF
v_gene: TRBV13; CDR3aa: CASNRMGQGWYEQYF
v_gene: TRBV19; CDR3aa: CATGDSPTEAFF
v_gene: TRBV2; CDR3aa: CASSEDSGVRQPQHF
v_gene: TRBV7-8; CDR3aa: CASSPGLGEAFF
v_gene: TRBV30; CDR3aa: CAWSAGYGNQPQHF
v_gene: TRBV11-3; CDR3aa: CASSLRQGEKLFF
v_gene: TRBV11-3; CDR3aa: CASSFGAPPYEQYF
v_gene: TRBV5-1; CDR3aa: CASSSPGQSNTEAFF